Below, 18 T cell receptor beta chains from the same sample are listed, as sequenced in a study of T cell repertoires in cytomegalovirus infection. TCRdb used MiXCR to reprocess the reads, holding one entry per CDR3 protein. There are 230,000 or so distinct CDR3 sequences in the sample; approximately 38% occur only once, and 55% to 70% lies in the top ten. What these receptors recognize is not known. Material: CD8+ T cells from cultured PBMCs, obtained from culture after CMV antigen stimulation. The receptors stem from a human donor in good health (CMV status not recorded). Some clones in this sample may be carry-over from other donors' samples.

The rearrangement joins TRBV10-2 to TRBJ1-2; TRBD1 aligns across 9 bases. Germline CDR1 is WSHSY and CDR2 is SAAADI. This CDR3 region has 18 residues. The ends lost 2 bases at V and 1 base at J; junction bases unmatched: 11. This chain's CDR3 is CASSEGQGFPFLNYGYTF. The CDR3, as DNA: TGCGCCAGCAGTGAGGGACAGGGGTTTCCCTTCCTTAACTATGGCTACACCTTC.

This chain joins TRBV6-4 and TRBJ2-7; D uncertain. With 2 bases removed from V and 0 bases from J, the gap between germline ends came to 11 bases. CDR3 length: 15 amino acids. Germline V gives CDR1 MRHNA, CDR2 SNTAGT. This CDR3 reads CASSDERGISYEQYF. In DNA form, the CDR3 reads TGTGCCAGCAGTGACGAGAGAGGAATCTCCTACGAGCAGTACTTC.

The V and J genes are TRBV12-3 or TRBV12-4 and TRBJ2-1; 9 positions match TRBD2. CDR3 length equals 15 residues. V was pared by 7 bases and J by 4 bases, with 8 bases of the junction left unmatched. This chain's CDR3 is CASTLPLAGYNEQFF. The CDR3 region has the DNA TGTGCCAGCACCCTCCCGCTAGCGGGGTACAATGAGCAGTTCTTC.

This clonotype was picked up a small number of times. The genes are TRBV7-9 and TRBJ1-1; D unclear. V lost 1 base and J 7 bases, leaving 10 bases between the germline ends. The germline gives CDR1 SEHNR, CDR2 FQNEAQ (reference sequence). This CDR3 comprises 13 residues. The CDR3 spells CASSLVLSDEAFF. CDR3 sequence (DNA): TGTGCCAGCAGCTTAGTCCTTTCAGATGAAGCTTTCTTT.

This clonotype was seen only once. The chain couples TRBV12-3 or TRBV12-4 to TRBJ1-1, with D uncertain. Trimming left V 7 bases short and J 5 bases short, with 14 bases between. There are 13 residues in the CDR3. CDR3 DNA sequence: TGTGCCAGCACCTTATCTGCGAGAACTGAAGCTTTCTTT. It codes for CASTLSARTEAFF.

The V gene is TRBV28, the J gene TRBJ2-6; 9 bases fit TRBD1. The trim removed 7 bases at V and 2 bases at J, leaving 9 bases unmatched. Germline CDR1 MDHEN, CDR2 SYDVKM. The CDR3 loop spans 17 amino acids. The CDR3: CASTPGQGIPGANVLTF. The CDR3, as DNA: TGTGCCAGCACCCCGGGACAGGGAATCCCTGGGGCCAACGTCCTGACTTTC.

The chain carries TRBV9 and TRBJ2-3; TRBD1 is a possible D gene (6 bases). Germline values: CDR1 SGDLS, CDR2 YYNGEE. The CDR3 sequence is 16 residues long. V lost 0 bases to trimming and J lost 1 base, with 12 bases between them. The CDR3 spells CASSVVGDIRTDTQYF. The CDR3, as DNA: TGTGCCAGCAGCGTAGTGGGGGACATTCGCACAGATACGCAGTATTTT.

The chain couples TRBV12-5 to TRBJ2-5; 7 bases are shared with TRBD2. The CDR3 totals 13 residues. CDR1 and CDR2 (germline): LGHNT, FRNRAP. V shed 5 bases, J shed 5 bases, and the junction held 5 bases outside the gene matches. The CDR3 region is CASGDRREETQYF. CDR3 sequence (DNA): TGTGCTAGTGGTGACCGGCGGGAGGAGACCCAGTACTTC.

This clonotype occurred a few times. DNA of the CDR3: TGCGCCAGCAAACGGGACACGAGCACTGAAGCTTTCTTT. Translation: CASKRDTSTEAFF. The chain is built from TRBV10-2 and TRBJ1-1; a possible D gene is TRBD1 (6 bases). The CDR3 spans 13 residues. The germline V gene has CDR1 WSHSY and CDR2 SAAADI. The V gene lost 7 bases and the J gene lost 4 bases, with 13 bases spanning the gap.

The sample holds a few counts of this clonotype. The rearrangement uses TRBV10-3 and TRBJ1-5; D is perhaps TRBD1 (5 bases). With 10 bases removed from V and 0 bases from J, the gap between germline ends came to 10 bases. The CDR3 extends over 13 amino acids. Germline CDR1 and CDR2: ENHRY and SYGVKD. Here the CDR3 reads CATRQFSNQPQHF. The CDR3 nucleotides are TGTGCCACCCGACAGTTTAGCAATCAGCCCCAGCATTTT.

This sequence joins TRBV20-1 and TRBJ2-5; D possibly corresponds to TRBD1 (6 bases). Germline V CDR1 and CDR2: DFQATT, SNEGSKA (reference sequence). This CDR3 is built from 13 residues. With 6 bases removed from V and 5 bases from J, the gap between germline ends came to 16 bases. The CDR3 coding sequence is TGCAGTGCATTAAGGACAGTCAGCGAGACCCAGTACTTC. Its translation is CSALRTVSETQYF.

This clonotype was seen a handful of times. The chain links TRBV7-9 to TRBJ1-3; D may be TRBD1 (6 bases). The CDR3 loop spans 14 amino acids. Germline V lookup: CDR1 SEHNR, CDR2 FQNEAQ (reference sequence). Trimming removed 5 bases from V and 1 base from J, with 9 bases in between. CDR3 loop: CASSQGTSGNTIYF. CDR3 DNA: TGTGCCAGCAGCCAAGGGACATCTGGAAACACCATATATTTT.

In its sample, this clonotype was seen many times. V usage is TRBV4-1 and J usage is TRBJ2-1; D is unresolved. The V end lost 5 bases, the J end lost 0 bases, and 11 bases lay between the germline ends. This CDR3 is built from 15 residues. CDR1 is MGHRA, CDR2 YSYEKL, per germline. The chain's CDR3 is CASSFLPTSYNEQFF. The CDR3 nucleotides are TGCGCCAGCAGCTTCCTACCAACCTCCTACAATGAGCAGTTCTTC.

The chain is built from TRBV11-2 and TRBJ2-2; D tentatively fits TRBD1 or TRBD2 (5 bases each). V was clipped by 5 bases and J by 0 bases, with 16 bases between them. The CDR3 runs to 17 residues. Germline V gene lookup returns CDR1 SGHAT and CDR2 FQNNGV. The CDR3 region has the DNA TGTGCCAGCAGCACACGCCCCGGGGCCTCGAACACCGGGGAGCTGTTTTTT. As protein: CASSTRPGASNTGELFF.

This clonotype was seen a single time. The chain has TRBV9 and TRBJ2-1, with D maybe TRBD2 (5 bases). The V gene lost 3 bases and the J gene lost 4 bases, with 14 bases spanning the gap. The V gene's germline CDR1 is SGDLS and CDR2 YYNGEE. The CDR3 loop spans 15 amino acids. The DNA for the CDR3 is TGTGCCAGCAGCGAAGCGGAAGGCAATTACAATGAGCAGTTCTTC. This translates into CASSEAEGNYNEQFF.

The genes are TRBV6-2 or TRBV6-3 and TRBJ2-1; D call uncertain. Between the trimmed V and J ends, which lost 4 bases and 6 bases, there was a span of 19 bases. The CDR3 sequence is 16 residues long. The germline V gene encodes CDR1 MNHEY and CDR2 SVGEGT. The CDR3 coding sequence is TGTGCCAGCAGTTCCTCCCGGGCACCCACAGCCAATGAGCAGTTCTTC. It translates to CASSSSRAPTANEQFF.

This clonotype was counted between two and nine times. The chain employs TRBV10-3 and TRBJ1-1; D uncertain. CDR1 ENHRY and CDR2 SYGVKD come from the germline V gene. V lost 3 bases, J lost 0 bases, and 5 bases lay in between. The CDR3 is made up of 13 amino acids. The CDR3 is CAISDTVNTEAFF. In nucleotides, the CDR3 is TGTGCCATCAGTGACACAGTGAACACTGAAGCTTTCTTT.

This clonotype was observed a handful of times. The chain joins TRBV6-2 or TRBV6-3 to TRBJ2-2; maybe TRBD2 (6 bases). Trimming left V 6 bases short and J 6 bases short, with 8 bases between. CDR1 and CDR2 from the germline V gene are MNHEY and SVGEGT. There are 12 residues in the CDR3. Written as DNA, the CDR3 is TGTGCCAGCAGGCCGGGAGCCGGGGAGCTGTTTTTT. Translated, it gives CASRPGAGELFF.